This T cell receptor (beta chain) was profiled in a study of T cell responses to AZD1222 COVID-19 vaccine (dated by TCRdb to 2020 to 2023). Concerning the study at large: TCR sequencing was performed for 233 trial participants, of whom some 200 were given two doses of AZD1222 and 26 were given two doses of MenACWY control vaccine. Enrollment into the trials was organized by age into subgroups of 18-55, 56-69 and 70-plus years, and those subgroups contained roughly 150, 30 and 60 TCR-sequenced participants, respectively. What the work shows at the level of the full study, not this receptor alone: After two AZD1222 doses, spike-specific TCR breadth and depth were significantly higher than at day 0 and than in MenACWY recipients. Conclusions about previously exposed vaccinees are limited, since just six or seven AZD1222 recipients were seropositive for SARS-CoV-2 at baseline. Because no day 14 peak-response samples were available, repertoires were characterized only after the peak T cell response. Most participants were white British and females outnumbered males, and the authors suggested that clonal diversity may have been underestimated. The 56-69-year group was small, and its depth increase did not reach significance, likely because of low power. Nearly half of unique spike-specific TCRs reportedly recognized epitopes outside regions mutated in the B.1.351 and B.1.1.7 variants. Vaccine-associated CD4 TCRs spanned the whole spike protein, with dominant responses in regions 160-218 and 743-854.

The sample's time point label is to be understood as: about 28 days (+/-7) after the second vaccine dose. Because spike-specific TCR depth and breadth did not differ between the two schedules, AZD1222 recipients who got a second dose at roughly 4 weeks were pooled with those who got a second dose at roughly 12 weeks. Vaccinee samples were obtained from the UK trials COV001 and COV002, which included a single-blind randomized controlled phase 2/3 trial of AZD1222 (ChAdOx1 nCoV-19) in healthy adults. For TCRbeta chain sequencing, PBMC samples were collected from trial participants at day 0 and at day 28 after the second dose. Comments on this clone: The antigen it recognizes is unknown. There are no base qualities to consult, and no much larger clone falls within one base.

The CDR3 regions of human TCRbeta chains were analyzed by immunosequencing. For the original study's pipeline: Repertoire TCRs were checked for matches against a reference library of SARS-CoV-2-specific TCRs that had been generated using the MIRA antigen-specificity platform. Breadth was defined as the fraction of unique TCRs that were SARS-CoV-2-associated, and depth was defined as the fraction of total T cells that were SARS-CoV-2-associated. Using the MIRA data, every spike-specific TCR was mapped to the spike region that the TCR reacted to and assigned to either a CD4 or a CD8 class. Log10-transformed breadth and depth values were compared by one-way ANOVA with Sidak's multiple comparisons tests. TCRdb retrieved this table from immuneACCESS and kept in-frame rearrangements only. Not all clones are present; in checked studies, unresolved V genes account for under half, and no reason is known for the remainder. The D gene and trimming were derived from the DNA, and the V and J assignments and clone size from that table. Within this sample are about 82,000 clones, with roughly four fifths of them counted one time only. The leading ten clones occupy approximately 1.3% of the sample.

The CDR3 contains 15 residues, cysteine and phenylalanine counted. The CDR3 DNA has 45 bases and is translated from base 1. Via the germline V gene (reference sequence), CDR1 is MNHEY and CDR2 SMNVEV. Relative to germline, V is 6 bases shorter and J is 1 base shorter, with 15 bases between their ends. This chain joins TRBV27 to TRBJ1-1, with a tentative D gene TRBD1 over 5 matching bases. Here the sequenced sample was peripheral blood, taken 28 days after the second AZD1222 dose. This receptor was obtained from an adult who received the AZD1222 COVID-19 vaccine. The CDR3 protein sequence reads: CASRQTRRGNTEAFF. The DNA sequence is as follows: TGTGCCAGCAGGCAGACCAGGAGGGGGAACACTGAAGCTTTCTTT.